This T cell receptor (beta chain) was found in a study of lymphopenia after photon versus proton radiotherapy. Study findings and constraints: Post-nadir diversity loss with photons came from oligoclonal expansion, particularly CD8+ Temra cells.

The assay was immunoSEQ multiplex PCR, and TCRdb's table has in-frame clones only and misses some. The data hold 150,000 to 200,000 clones, with 75% to 90% observed a single time. The germline V gene has CDR1 MNHNY and CDR2 SVGAGI (reference sequence). The CDR3 has 13 residues. The V end was cut by 0 bases, the J end by 5 bases, with 7 bases between. With respect to this clone: The antigen is undetermined.

The specimen was peripheral blood, collected from a patient treated with photon-based radiotherapy. The source is a man aged 45-60 years with gastric cancer. The chain recombines TRBV6-6 with TRBJ1-1; tentative D call: TRBD1 (5 bases). The chain's CDR3 is CASSYSGETEAFF. The CDR3 region has the DNA TGTGCCAGCAGTTACTCGGGGGAAACTGAAGCTTTCTTT.